The clone carrying this T cell receptor (beta chain) showed up just once. Its antigen is undetermined. The assay was immunoSEQ multiplex PCR, and TCRdb's table has in-frame clones only and misses some. The repertoire holds about 14,000 clones, with approximately 80% as singletons. These data originate in a study of OX40 agonist ivuxolimab in advanced cancers. On the study more broadly: Six ivuxolimab dose levels, 0.01 to 10 mg/kg, were given intravenously every 2 weeks. Cancers in dose escalation were hepatocellular, melanoma, renal cell and head and neck. The study, taken as a whole, reports: CD4+ and CD8+ blood T cells expanded clonally by week 6 at 0.1 to 3.0 mg/kg.

This TCR derives from an adult with an advanced solid tumor such as melanoma, head and neck, liver or kidney cancer. The sample here was CD4+ or CD8+ T cells sorted from blood, taken in a trial of the OX40 agonist ivuxolimab.

DNA of the CDR3: TGCGCCAGCAGCCAGGACAGGGGGCAGGCTTATGGCTACACCTTC. This gives the protein CASSQDRGQAYGYTF. This chain uses TRBV4-3 with TRBJ1-2; 11 bases match TRBD1. Germline CDR1 reads LGHNA; CDR2 reads YSLEER. V dropped 3 bases and J dropped 5; count of bases not matched to a gene: 5. This CDR3 comprises 15 residues.